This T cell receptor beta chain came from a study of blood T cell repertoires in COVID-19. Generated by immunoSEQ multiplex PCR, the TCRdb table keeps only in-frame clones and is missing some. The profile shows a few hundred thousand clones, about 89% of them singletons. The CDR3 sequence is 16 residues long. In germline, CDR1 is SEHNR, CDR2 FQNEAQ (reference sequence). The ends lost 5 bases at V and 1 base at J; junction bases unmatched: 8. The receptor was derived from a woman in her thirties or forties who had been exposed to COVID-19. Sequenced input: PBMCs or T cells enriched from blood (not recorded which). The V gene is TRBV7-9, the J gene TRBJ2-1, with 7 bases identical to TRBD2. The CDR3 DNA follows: TGTGCCAGCAGCGTATACGCCGGGGGGTCCTACAATGAGCAGTTCTTC. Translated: CASSVYAGGSYNEQFF.